This T cell receptor beta chain emerged from a study of monozygotic twins with inflammatory bowel disease. There are 15 residues in the CDR3. Germline CDR1 reads LGHDT; CDR2 reads YNNKEL (reference sequence). Whole-study findings and limits: Discrimination among different T cell subtypes was not achievable. There was no support for any single strong signal or clonotype associated with IBD.

A remark on this clonotype: The antigen is undetermined.

Both TCRalpha and TCRbeta cDNA were subjected to two nested PCRs lasting roughly 16 and 10 cycles. TCRdb re-called the 5' RACE reads and gives one entry per CDR3 protein, without DNA. This sample's table reports about 160,000 distinct CDR3 sequences. This chain connects TRBV3-1 to TRBJ2-1; the D gene TCRdb calls, TRBD2, cannot be checked with no DNA. The specimen sequenced was blood. The receptor comes from a human donor with ulcerative colitis or Crohn's disease, or a healthy co-twin of an affected twin (not recorded which). Here the CDR3 reads CASSQISGLYNEQFF.